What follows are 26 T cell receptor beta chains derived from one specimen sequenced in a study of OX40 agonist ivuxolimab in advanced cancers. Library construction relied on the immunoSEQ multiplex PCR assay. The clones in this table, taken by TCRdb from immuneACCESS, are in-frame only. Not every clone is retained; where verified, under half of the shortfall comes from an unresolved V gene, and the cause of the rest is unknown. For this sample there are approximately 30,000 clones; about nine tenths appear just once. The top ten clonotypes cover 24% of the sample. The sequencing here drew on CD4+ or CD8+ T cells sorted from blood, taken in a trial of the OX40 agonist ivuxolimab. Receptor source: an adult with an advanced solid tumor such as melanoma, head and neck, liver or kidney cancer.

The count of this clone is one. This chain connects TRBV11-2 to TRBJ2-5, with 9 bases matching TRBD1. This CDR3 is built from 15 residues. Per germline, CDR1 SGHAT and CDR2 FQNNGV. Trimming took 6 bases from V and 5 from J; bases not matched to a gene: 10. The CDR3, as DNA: TGTGCCAGCAGACGCCGGGACAGGGAGAAGGAGACCCAGTACTTC. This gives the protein CASRRRDREKETQYF.

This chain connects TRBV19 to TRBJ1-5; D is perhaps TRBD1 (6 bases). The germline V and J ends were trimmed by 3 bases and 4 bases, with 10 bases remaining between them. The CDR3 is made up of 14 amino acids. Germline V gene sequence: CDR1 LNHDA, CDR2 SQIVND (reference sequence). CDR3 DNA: TGTGCCAGTAGTATCGGGACACTTAATCAGCCCCAGCATTTT. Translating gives CASSIGTLNQPQHF.

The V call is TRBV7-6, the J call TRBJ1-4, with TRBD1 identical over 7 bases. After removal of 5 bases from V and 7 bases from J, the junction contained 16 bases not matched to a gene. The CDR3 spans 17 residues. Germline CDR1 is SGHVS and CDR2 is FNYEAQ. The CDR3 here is CASSMQGGVVTGEKLFF. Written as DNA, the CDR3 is TGTGCCAGCAGCATGCAGGGGGGCGTCGTGACGGGTGAAAAACTGTTTTTT.

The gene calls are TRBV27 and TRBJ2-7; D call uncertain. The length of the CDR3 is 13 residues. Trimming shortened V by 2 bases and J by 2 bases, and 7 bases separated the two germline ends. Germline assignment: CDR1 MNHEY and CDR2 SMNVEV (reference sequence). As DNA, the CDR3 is TGTGCCAGCAGTTTAAACGGCCCCTACGAGCAGTACTTC. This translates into CASSLNGPYEQYF.

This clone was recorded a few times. The CDR3 loop reads CAWSVGYSTNQPQHF. CDR3 in DNA: TGTGCCTGGAGTGTAGGCTACAGTACGAATCAGCCCCAGCATTTT. The V call is TRBV30, the J call TRBJ1-5; D uncertain. CDR3 size: 15 residues. Germline values: CDR1 GTSNPN, CDR2 SVGIG (reference sequence). The V end lost 0 bases, the J end lost 4 bases, and 13 bases lay between the germline ends.

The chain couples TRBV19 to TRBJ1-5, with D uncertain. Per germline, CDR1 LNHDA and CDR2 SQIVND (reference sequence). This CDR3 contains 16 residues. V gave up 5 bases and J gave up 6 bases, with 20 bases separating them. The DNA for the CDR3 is TGTGCCAGTAGTCACGGACCCGTCCTAGGGCTTCAGCCCCAGCATTTT. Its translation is CASSHGPVLGLQPQHF.

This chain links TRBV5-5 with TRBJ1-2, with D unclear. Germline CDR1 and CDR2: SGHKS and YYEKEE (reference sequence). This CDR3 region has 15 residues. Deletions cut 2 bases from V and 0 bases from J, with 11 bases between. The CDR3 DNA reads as TGTGCCAGCAGCTTACTCGGAAATACTAACTATGGCTACACCTTC. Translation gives CASSLLGNTNYGYTF.

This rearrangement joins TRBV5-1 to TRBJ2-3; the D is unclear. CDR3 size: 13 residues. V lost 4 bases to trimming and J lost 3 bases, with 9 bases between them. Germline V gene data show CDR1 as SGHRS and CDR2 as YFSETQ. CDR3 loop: CASSASKTDTQYF. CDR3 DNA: TGCGCCAGCAGCGCCTCAAAAACAGATACGCAGTATTTT.

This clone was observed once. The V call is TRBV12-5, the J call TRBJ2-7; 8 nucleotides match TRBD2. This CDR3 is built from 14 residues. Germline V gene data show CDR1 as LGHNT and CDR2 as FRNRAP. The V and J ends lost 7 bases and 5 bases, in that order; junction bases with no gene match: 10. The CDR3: CASALAGGVNEQYF. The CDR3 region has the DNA TGTGCTAGTGCCCTTGCGGGGGGAGTAAACGAGCAGTACTTC.

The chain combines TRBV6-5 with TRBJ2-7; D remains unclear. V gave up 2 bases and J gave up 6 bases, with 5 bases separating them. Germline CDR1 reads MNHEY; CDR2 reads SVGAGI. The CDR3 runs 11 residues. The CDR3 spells CASSYRSEQYF. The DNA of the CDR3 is TGTGCCAGCAGTTACAGGAGCGAGCAGTACTTC.

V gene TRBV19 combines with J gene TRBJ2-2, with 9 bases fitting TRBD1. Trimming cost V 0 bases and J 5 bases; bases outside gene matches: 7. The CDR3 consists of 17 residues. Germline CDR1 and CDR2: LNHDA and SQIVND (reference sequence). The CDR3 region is CASSIDIGQGSTGELFF. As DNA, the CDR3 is TGTGCCAGTAGTATAGATATCGGACAGGGGTCAACCGGGGAGCTGTTTTTT.

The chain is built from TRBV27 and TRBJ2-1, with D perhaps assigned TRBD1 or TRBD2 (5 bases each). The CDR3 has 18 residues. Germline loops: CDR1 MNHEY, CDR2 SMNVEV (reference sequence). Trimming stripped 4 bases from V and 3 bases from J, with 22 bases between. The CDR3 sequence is CASSSGFLAGSDYNEQFF. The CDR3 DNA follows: TGTGCCAGCAGTTCAGGGTTTCTAGCCGGGTCCGACTACAATGAGCAGTTCTTC.

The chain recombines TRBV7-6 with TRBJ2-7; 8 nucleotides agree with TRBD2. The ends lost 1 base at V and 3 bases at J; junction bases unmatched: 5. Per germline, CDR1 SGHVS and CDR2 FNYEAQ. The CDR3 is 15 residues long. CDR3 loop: CASSLDLAGIYEQYF. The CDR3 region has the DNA TGTGCCAGCAGCTTAGACCTAGCGGGTATCTACGAGCAGTACTTC.

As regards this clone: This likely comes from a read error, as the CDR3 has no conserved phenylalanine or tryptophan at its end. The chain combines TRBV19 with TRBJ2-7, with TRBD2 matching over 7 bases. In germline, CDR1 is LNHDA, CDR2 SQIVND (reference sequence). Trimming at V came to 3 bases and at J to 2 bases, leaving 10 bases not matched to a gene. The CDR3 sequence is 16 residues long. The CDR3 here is CASSIGVGGRAYEQYL. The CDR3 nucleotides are TGTGCCAGTAGTATCGGGGTCGGGGGGAGGGCCTACGAGCAGTACCTC.

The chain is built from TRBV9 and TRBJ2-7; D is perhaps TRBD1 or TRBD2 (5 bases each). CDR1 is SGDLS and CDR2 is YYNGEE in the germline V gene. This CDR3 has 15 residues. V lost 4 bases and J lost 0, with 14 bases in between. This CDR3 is CASSLGDASSYEQYF. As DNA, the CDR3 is TGTGCCAGCAGCCTTGGGGACGCCAGCTCCTACGAGCAGTACTTC.

The CDR3 bases are TGTGCCAGTAGTATGGGGAGGGTGATGGACAGAGAGAACACTGAAGCTTTCTTT. This encodes CASSMGRVMDRENTEAFF. The V and J genes are TRBV19 and TRBJ1-1, with D possibly being TRBD1 (6 bases). CDR1 and CDR2 from the germline V gene are LNHDA and SQIVND (reference sequence). Trimming removed 3 bases at V and 1 base at J, with 21 bases between. CDR3 length: 18 residues. The full variable domain, completed using reference TRBV19 and TRBJ1-1, is DGGITQSPKYLFRKEGQNVTLSCEQNLNHDAMYWYRQDPGQGLRLIYYSQIVNDFQKGDIAEGYSVSREKKESFPLTVTSAQKNPTAFYLCASSMGRVMDRENTEAFFGQGTRLTVV.

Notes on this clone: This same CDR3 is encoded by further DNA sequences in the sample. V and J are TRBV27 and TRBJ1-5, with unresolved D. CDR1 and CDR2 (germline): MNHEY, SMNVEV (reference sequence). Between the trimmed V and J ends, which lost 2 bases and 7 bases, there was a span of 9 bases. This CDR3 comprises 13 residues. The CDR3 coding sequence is TGTGCCAGCAGTTTAAGGGTGGGCCAGCCCCAGCATTTT. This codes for CASSLRVGQPQHF.

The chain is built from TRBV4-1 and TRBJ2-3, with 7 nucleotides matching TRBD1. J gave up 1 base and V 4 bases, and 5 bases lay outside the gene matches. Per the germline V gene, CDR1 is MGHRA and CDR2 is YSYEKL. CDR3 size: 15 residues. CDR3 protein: CASSPPGQGTDTQYF. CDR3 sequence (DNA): TGCGCCAGCAGCCCACCCGGACAGGGCACAGATACGCAGTATTTT.

The CDR3, as DNA: TGCAGCGTTGACGTGACGGAGGGTGGGAGCGAGCAGTACTTC. The encoded protein is CSVDVTEGGSEQYF. The genes are TRBV29-1 and TRBJ2-7; D possibly corresponds to TRBD2 (6 bases). CDR1 is SQVTM and CDR2 is ANQGSEA in the germline V gene. The length of the CDR3 is 14 residues. Between the trimmed V and J ends, which lost 3 bases and 6 bases, there was a span of 18 bases.

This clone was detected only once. The CDR3 bases are TGTGCCAGCTGGGGGCTCGATGCCTACGAGCAGTACTTC. This encodes CASWGLDAYEQYF. This chain connects TRBV6-1 to TRBJ2-5; perhaps TRBD1 as D (6 bases). The tail of the sequence fits TRBJ2-7 better, so the J call may be wrong. The CDR3 sequence is 13 residues long. CDR1 is MNHNS and CDR2 is SASEGT in the germline V gene.

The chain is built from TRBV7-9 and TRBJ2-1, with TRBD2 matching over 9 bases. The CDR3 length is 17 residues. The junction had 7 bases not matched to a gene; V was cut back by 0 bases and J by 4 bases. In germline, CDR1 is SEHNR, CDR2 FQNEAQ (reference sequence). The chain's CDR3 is CASSLAAASGAYNEQFF. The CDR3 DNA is TGTGCCAGCAGCTTAGCGGCGGCTAGCGGGGCTTACAATGAGCAGTTCTTC. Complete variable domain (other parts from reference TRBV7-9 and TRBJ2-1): DTGVSQNPRHKITKRGQNVTFRCDPISEHNRLYWYRQTLGQGPEFLTYFQNEAQLEKSRLLSDRFSAERPKGSFSTLEIQRTEQGDSAMYLCASSLAAASGAYNEQFFGPGTRLTVL.

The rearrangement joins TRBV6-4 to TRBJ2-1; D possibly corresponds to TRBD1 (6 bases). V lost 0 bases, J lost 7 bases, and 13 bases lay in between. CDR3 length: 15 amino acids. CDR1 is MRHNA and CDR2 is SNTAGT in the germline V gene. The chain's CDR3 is CASSDSGGVGNEQFF. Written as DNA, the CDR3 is TGTGCCAGCAGTGACTCAGGGGGAGTAGGAAATGAGCAGTTCTTC.

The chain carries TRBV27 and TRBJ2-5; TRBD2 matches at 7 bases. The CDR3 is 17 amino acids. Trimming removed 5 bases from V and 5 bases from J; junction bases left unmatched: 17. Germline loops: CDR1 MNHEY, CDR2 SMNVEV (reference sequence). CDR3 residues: CASSPSGAGTLRETQYF. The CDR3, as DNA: TGTGCCAGCAGTCCCAGCGGGGCGGGGACTCTCCGCGAGACCCAGTACTTC.

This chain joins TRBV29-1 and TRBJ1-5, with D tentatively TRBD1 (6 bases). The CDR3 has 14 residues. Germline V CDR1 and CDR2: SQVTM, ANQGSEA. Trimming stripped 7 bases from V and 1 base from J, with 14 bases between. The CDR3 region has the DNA TGCAGCGCCGTAGTGGGGGGCAGCAATCAGCCCCAGCATTTT. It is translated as CSAVVGGSNQPQHF.

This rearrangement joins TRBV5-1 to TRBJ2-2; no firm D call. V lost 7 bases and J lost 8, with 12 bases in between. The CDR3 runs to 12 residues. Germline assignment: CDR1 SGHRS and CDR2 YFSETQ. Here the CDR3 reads CASGVLSGELFF. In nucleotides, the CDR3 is TGCGCCAGCGGGGTTTTGTCTGGGGAGCTGTTTTTT.

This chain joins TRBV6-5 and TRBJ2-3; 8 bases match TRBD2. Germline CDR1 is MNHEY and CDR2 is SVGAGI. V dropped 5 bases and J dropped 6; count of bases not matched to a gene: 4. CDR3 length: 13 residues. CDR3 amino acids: CASSPIAGDTQYF. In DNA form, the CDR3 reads TGTGCCAGCAGTCCAATAGCGGGGGATACGCAGTATTTT.